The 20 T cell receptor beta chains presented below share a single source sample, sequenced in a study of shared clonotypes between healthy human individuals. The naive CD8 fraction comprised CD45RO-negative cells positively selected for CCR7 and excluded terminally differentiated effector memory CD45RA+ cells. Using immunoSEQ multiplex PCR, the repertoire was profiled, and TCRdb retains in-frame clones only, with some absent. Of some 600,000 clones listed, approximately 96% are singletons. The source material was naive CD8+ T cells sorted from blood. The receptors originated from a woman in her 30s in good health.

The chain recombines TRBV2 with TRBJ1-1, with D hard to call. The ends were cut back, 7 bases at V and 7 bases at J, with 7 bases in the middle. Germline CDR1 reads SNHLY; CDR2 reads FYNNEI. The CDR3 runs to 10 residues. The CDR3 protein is CASMVREAFF. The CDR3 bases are TGTGCCAGCATGGTCCGTGAAGCTTTCTTT.

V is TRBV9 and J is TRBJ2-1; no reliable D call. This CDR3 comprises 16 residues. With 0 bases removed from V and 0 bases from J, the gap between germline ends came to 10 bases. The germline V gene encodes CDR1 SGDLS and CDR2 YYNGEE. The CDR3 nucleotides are TGTGCCAGCAGCGTAGGAACTTCTAGCTCCTACAATGAGCAGTTCTTC. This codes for CASSVGTSSSYNEQFF. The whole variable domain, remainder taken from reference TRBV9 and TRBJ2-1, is DSGVTQTPKHLITATGQRVTLRCSPRSGDLSVYWYQQSLDQGLQFLIQYYNGEERAKGNILERFSAQQFPDLHSELNLSSLELGDSALYFCASSVGTSSSYNEQFFGPGTRLTVL.

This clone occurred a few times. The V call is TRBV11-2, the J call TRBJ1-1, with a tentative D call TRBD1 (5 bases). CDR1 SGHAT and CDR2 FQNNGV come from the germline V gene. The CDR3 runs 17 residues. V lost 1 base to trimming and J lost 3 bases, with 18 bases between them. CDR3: CASSLVGNGAPYTEAFF. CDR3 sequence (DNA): TGTGCCAGCAGCTTAGTGGGGAACGGGGCGCCGTACACTGAAGCTTTCTTT.

In nucleotides, the CDR3 is TGTGCCAGCAGCGTACGCAGGTCGAACACCGGGGAGCTGTTTTTT. It encodes CASSVRRSNTGELFF. This chain uses TRBV9 with TRBJ2-2; D uncertain. The CDR3 runs to 15 residues. Germline V gene data show CDR1 as SGDLS and CDR2 as YYNGEE. Trimming shortened V by 1 base and J by 0 bases, and 7 bases separated the two germline ends. Combining the CDR3 with reference TRBV9 and TRBJ2-2 gives the whole variable domain DSGVTQTPKHLITATGQRVTLRCSPRSGDLSVYWYQQSLDQGLQFLIQYYNGEERAKGNILERFSAQQFPDLHSELNLSSLELGDSALYFCASSVRRSNTGELFFGEGSRLTVL.

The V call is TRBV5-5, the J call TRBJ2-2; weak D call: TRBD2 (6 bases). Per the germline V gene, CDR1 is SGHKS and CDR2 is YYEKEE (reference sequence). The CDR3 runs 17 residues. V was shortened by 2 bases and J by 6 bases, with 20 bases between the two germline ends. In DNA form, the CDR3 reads TGTGCCAGCAGCTTCTTCCCCCCTTCTAGCGTCCCCGGGGAGCTGTTTTTT. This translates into CASSFFPPSSVPGELFF.

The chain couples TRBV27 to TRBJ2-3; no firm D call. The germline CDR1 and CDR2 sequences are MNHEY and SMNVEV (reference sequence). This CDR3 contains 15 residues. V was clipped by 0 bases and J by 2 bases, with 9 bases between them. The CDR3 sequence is CASSLSPRPTDTQYF. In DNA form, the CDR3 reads TGTGCCAGCAGTTTATCTCCTCGACCCACAGATACGCAGTATTTT.

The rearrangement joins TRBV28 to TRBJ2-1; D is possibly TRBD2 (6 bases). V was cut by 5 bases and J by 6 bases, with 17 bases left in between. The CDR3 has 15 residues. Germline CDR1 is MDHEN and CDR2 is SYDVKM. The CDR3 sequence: CASSPSVEFFNEQFF. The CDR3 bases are TGTGCCAGCAGTCCTAGCGTGGAATTTTTCAATGAGCAGTTCTTC.

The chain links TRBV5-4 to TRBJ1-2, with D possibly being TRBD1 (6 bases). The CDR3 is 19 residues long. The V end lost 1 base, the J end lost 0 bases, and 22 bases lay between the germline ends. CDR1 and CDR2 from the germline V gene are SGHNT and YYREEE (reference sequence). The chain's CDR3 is CASSLTGTLEIKSNYGYTF. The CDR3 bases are TGTGCCAGCAGCTTGACAGGGACGCTGGAGATAAAATCTAACTATGGCTACACCTTC.

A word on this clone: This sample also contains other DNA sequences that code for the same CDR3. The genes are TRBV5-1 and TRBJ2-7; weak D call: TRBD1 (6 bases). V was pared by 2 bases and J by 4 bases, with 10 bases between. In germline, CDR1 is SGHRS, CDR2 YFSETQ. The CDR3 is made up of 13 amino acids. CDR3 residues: CASSFGQTYEQYF. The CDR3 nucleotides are TGCGCCAGCAGCTTCGGACAGACTTACGAGCAGTACTTC. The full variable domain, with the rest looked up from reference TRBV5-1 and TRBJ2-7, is KAGVTQTPRYLIKTRGQQVTLSCSPISGHRSVSWYQQTPGQGLQFLFEYFSETQRNKGNFPGRFSGRQFSNSRSEMNVSTLELGDSALYLCASSFGQTYEQYFGPGTRLTVT.

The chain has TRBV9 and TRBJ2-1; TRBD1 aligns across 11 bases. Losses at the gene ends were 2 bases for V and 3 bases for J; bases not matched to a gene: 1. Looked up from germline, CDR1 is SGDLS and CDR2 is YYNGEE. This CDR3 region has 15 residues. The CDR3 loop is CASSVDRGLYNEQFF. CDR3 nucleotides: TGTGCCAGCAGCGTGGACAGGGGGCTCTACAATGAGCAGTTCTTC.

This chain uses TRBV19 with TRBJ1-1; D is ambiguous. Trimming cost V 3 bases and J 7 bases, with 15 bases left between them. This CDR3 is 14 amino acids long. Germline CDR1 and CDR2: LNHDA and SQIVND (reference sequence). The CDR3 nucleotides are TGTGCCAGTAGTATTGAGGGTGGAGCGGTTGAAGCTTTCTTT. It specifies CASSIEGGAVEAFF.

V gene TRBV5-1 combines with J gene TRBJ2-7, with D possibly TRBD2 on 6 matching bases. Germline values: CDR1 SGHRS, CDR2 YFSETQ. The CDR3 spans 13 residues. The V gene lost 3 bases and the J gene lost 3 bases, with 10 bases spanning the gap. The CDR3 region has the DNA TGCGCCAGCAGCTGGGGAGGCAGCTACGAGCAGTACTTC. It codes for CASSWGGSYEQYF.

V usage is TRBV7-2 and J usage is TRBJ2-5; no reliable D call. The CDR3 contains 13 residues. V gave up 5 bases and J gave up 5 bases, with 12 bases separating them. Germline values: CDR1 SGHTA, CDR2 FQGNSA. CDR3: CASSVMVFETQYF. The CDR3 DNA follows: TGTGCCAGCAGCGTGATGGTTTTTGAGACCCAGTACTTC.

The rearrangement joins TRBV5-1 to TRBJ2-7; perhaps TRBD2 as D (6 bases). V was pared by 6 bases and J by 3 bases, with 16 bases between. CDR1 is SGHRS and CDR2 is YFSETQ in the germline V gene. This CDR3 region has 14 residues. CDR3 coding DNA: TGCGCCAGCACCCTCGACAGACTAGACTACGAGCAGTACTTC. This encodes CASTLDRLDYEQYF.

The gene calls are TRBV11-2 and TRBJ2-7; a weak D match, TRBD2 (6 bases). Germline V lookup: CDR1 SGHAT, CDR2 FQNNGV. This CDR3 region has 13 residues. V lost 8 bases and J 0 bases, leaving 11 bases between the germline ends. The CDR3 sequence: CASGTASSYEQYF. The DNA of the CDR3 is TGTGCCAGCGGGACTGCAAGCTCCTACGAGCAGTACTTC.

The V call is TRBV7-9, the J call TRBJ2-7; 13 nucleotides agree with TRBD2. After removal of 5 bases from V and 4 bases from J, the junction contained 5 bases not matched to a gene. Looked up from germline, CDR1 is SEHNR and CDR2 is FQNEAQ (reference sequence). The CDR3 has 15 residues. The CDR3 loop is CASSTRTSGSYEQYF. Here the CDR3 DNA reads TGTGCCAGCAGCACCCGGACTAGCGGGAGTTACGAGCAGTACTTC.

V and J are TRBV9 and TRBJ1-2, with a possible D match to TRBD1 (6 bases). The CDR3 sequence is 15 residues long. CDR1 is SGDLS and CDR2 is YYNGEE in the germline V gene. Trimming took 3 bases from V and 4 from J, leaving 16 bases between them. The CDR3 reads CASSGYRAPGYGYTF. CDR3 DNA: TGTGCCAGCAGCGGATACAGGGCCCCTGGCTATGGCTACACCTTC. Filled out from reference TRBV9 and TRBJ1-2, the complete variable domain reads DSGVTQTPKHLITATGQRVTLRCSPRSGDLSVYWYQQSLDQGLQFLIQYYNGEERAKGNILERFSAQQFPDLHSELNLSSLELGDSALYFCASSGYRAPGYGYTFGSGTRLTVV.

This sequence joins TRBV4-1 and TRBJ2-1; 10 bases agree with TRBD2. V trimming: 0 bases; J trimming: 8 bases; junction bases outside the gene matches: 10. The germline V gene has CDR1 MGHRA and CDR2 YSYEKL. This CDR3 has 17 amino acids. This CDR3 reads CASSQDLSSGSLDEQFF. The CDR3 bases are TGCGCCAGCAGCCAAGATCTGTCTAGCGGGAGTTTAGATGAGCAGTTCTTC.

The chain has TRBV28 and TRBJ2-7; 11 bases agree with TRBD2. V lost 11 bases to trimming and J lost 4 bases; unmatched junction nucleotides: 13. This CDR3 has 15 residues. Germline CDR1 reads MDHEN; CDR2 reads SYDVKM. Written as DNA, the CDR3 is TGTGCCCTGGGAACCCAGACTAGCGGGAAATACGAGCAGTACTTC. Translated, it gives CALGTQTSGKYEQYF.

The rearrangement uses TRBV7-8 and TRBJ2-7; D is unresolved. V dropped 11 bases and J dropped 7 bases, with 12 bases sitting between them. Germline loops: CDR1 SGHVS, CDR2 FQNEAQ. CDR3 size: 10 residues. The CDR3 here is CASHPGEQYF. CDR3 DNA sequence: TGTGCCTCTCACCCCGGGGAGCAGTACTTC. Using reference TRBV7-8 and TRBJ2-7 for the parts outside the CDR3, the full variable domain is GAGVSQSPRYKVAKRGQDVALRCDPISGHVSLFWYQQALGQGPEFLTYFQNEAQLDKSGLPSDRFFAERPEGSVSTLKIQRTQQEDSAVYLCASHPGEQYFGPGTRLTVT.